This entry is about one T cell receptor (beta chain). This entry belongs to a study of shared clonotypes between healthy human individuals. This CDR3 has 15 amino acids. The V end was cut by 5 bases, the J end by 2 bases, with 12 bases between. Germline values: CDR1 MNHNY, CDR2 SVGAGI (reference sequence). The repertoire was sequenced with immunoSEQ multiplex PCR; TCRdb's copy has only in-frame clones and lacks some. The table records some 2,400,000 clones, approximately 96% of them present only once. The J gene is TRBJ2-2, the V gene TRBV6-6; D remains unclear. The TCR originated in a man younger than 35 in good health. The sequenced material came from naive CD4+ T cells sorted from blood. Sample subset: CD45RA+ positively selected. DNA of the CDR3: TGTGCCAGCAGTCATGAGGCGCTTAACACCGGGGAGCTGTTTTTT. Translating it yields CASSHEALNTGELFF.